Below are 23 T cell receptor beta chains sequenced from a single sample in a study of T-cell reconstitution after alpha-beta-depleted transplantation in children. Unique molecular identifiers were incorporated during preparation of the TCRbeta library. TCRdb re-called the PCR reads through MiXCR, storing one row per CDR3 protein. Of nearly 550,000 distinct CDR3 sequences in the sample, 15% to 20% were seen once. The source was PBMCs from the stem cell graft donor, collected from the stem cell graft. These TCRs come from a human donor who donated a stem cell graft to a child with acute lymphoblastic leukemia.

The chain recombines TRBV5-1 with TRBJ2-1; 9 nucleotides line up with TRBD2. Germline CDR1 SGHRS, CDR2 YFSETQ. The V segment lost 3 bases and the J segment 6 bases; nucleotides outside the gene matches: 10. This CDR3 is 16 amino acids long. The CDR3 bases are TGCGCCAGCAGCTACTACCGCGGGAGGGCCGGCAATGAGCAGTTCTTC. This translates into CASSYYRGRAGNEQFF. The variable domain in full, completed from reference TRBV5-1 and TRBJ2-1, reads KAGVTQTPRYLIKTRGQQVTLSCSPISGHRSVSWYQQTPGQGLQFLFEYFSETQRNKGNFPGRFSGRQFSNSRSEMNVSTLELGDSALYLCASSYYRGRAGNEQFFGPGTRLTVL.

This clonotype was counted only a few times. This chain joins TRBV5-1 and TRBJ2-7; TRBD2 matches 10 bases. The V and J ends lost 0 bases and 2 bases, in that order; junction bases with no gene match: 5. Germline assignment: CDR1 SGHRS and CDR2 YFSETQ. There are 16 residues in the CDR3. The CDR3: CASSLVIGTSAYEQYF. CDR3 nucleotide sequence: TGCGCCAGCAGCTTGGTGATTGGGACTAGCGCCTACGAGCAGTACTTC.

The V call is TRBV20-1, the J call TRBJ2-1, with 10 bases identical to TRBD2. The length of the CDR3 is 16 residues. Germline CDR1 is DFQATT and CDR2 is SNEGSKA (reference sequence). The V segment lost 6 bases and the J segment 3 bases; nucleotides outside the gene matches: 11. The CDR3 region is CSASPPSGRIYNEQFF. The DNA for the CDR3 is TGCAGTGCCAGCCCCCCTAGCGGGAGAATCTACAATGAGCAGTTCTTC.

V gene TRBV18 combines with J gene TRBJ1-1; 7 nucleotides line up with TRBD1. Germline V gene sequence: CDR1 KGHSH, CDR2 LQKENI. With 6 bases clipped from V and 3 bases from J, the junction kept 7 bases outside the gene matches. CDR3 size: 14 residues. This CDR3 reads CASSYRGDDTEAFF. CDR3 bases: TGTGCCAGCTCGTACAGGGGCGACGACACTGAAGCTTTCTTT.

The chain recombines TRBV7-9 with TRBJ2-1; 8 bases are a match to TRBD1. This CDR3 contains 14 residues. J was trimmed by 9 bases and V by 8 bases; bases with no gene match: 12. CDR1 is SEHNR, CDR2 FQNEAQ, per germline (reference sequence). The CDR3 reads CASGPGQGTREQFF. Written as DNA, the CDR3 is TGTGCCAGCGGCCCCGGACAGGGAACGCGTGAGCAGTTCTTC.

This clonotype occurred a few times. This rearrangement joins TRBV5-1 to TRBJ1-1, with 10 bases fitting TRBD1. V dropped 4 bases and J dropped 5; count of bases not matched to a gene: 8. This CDR3 is built from 15 residues. Looked up from germline, CDR1 is SGHRS and CDR2 is YFSETQ. The CDR3 sequence is CASSEWTGGMTEAFF. The CDR3 coding sequence is TGCGCCAGCAGCGAGTGGACAGGGGGTATGACTGAAGCTTTCTTT.

The CDR3 spells CSATPGLAGLSSSYNEQFF. The CDR3 region has the DNA TGCAGTGCTACCCCAGGACTAGCGGGGCTGTCAAGCTCCTACAATGAGCAGTTCTTC. The V gene is TRBV20-1, the J gene TRBJ2-1; TRBD2 aligns across 12 bases. This CDR3 has 19 residues. V trimming: 4 bases; J trimming: 0 bases; junction bases outside the gene matches: 13. Germline CDR1 DFQATT, CDR2 SNEGSKA (reference sequence).

J is TRBJ2-7 and V is TRBV4-1, with 11 bases identical to TRBD2. J was trimmed by 0 bases and V by 3 bases; bases with no gene match: 1. CDR1 is MGHRA, CDR2 YSYEKL, per germline. The CDR3 contains 15 residues. The CDR3 coding sequence is TGCGCCAGCAGCCACGGGACTAGCGGCTCCTACGAGCAGTACTTC. Translating it yields CASSHGTSGSYEQYF.

The chain combines TRBV4-2 with TRBJ1-4, with D unclear. Germline CDR1 reads LGHNA; CDR2 reads YNFKEQ. The CDR3 totals 15 residues. Trimming pared 2 bases from V and 5 bases from J, leaving 12 bases between. The CDR3: CASSQSPGWNEKLFF. The CDR3 DNA follows: TGTGCCAGCAGCCAAAGCCCCGGGTGGAATGAAAAACTGTTTTTT.

This clonotype occurred a few times. The V gene is TRBV29-1, the J gene TRBJ2-1; no firm D call. Germline V gene lookup returns CDR1 SQVTM and CDR2 ANQGSEA. The CDR3 has 11 residues. V lost 7 bases and J 3 bases, leaving 7 bases between the germline ends. Here the CDR3 DNA reads TGCAGCGCCTCTTTCTACAATGAGCAGTTCTTC. Amino acids: CSASFYNEQFF.

The chain uses TRBV29-1 and TRBJ2-7; no clear D. In germline, CDR1 is SQVTM, CDR2 ANQGSEA. CDR3 length: 15 residues. V was cut by 3 bases and J by 0 bases, with 15 bases left in between. The CDR3 reads CSVDGLAASSYEQYF. CDR3 nucleotides: TGCAGCGTTGATGGTCTCGCGGCAAGCTCCTACGAGCAGTACTTC.

V gene TRBV18 combines with J gene TRBJ1-1; D perhaps matches TRBD1 (5 bases). The CDR3 totals 15 residues. Germline V gene data show CDR1 as KGHSH and CDR2 as LQKENI. V was shortened by 4 bases and J by 0 bases, with 12 bases between the two germline ends. The CDR3, as DNA: TGTGCCAGCTCACTTTCGGACAACATGAACACTGAAGCTTTCTTT. It specifies CASSLSDNMNTEAFF.

This clonotype was seen just once. The chain employs TRBV12-3 or TRBV12-4 and TRBJ1-4, with D unclear. V shed 5 bases and J shed 8 bases, with 18 bases lying between them. The CDR3 totals 15 residues. CDR3 residues: CASSGEEEGREKLFF. The DNA of the CDR3 is TGTGCCAGCAGTGGGGAGGAGGAGGGTCGCGAAAAACTGTTTTTT.

The table lists this clonotype with a few counts. This chain uses TRBV5-5 with TRBJ1-5; 9 bases map to TRBD1. Germline V CDR1 and CDR2: SGHKS, YYEKEE (reference sequence). The V gene end was trimmed by 2 bases and the J gene end by 5 bases; junction bases not matched to a gene: 8. The CDR3 sequence is 16 residues long. The DNA of the CDR3 is TGTGCCAGCAGCTTAAATCCGGGACAGGGCCATCAGCCCCAGCATTTT. Its translation: CASSLNPGQGHQPQHF. The full variable domain, completed using reference TRBV5-5 and TRBJ1-5, is DAGVTQSPTHLIKTRGQQVTLRCSPISGHKSVSWYQQVLGQGPQFIFQYYEKEERGRGNFPDRFSARQFPNYSSELNVNALLLGDSALYLCASSLNPGQGHQPQHFGDGTRLSIL.

This clonotype was counted only a few times. This chain joins TRBV12-3 or TRBV12-4 and TRBJ2-5; 9 nucleotides align to TRBD1. V was clipped by 6 bases and J by 10 bases; unmatched bases: 6. The CDR3 totals 12 residues. DNA for the CDR3: TGTGCCAGCAGACCGGGACAGGGAAACCAGTACTTC. Residues: CASRPGQGNQYF.

A few counts support this clonotype. This chain connects TRBV7-9 to TRBJ1-4; D ambiguous. Trimming cost V 1 base and J 11 bases, with 11 bases left between them. The CDR3 contains 13 residues. In germline, CDR1 is SEHNR, CDR2 FQNEAQ (reference sequence). The CDR3 here is CASSLGEEEKLFF. CDR3 in DNA: TGTGCCAGCAGCTTAGGAGAGGAGGAGAAACTGTTTTTT.

J is TRBJ1-2 and V is TRBV14, with unresolved D. The CDR3 loop spans 12 amino acids. Deletions cut 8 bases from V and 7 bases from J, with 14 bases between. Germline V gene lookup returns CDR1 SGHDN and CDR2 FVKESK. The CDR3 spells CASPRGRSGYTF. The CDR3 DNA reads as TGTGCCAGCCCCCGGGGTCGGAGTGGCTACACCTTC.

The chain couples TRBV7-8 to TRBJ1-5; D gene ambiguous. V lost 6 bases and J 7 bases, leaving 22 bases between the germline ends. The length of the CDR3 is 16 residues. CDR1 is SGHVS and CDR2 is FQNEAQ in the germline V gene. The DNA for the CDR3 is TGTGCCAGCAGTTCCCGGGCCGGGAGGGAGTGGCAGCCCCAGCATTTT. The encoded protein is CASSSRAGREWQPQHF.

This clonotype was seen a handful of times. The V call is TRBV18, the J call TRBJ2-2; 8 bases align to TRBD2. The CDR3 runs 18 residues. CDR1 KGHSH and CDR2 LQKENI come from the germline V gene. Unmatched junction bases numbered 11, after V lost 3 bases and J lost 2 bases. The CDR3 bases are TGTGCCAGCTCACCCCAAGGAGCGGGAGCCCGAAACACCGGGGAGCTGTTTTTT. Encoded protein: CASSPQGAGARNTGELFF.

This clonotype was observed a few times. J is TRBJ1-3 and V is TRBV12-3 or TRBV12-4, with 7 nucleotides matching TRBD1. CDR3 length: 15 residues. The J segment lost 0 bases and the V segment lost 4 bases, leaving 3 bases of the junction unmatched. CDR3 in amino acids: CASSSTGSSGNTIYF. In nucleotides, the CDR3 is TGTGCCAGCAGTTCGACAGGGAGCTCTGGAAACACCATATATTTT.

The chain recombines TRBV5-6 with TRBJ1-1; 8 bases are shared with TRBD1. Germline CDR1 and CDR2: SGHDT and YYEEEE. V lost 4 bases to trimming and J lost 4 bases; unmatched junction nucleotides: 21. This CDR3 spans 19 amino acids. CDR3: CASSGRGQGAQPLSTEAFF. The CDR3 nucleotides are TGTGCCAGCAGCGGACGAGGCCAGGGGGCGCAGCCCTTATCCACTGAAGCTTTCTTT. Looking up the rest from reference TRBV5-6 and TRBJ1-1 gives the full variable domain: DAGVTQSPTHLIKTRGQQVTLRCSPKSGHDTVSWYQQALGQGPQFIFQYYEEEERQRGNFPDRFSGHQFPNYSSELNVNALLLGDSALYLCASSGRGQGAQPLSTEAFFGQGTRLTVV.

The chain combines TRBV12-3 or TRBV12-4 with TRBJ2-3, with unresolved D. Trimming shortened V by 0 bases and J by 4 bases, and 14 bases separated the two germline ends. This CDR3 region has 16 residues. CDR3 region: CASSLAGFGRPDTQYF. CDR3 sequence (DNA): TGTGCCAGCAGTTTAGCCGGGTTTGGGCGCCCAGATACGCAGTATTTT.

The V call is TRBV7-9, the J call TRBJ2-3, with D unresolved. This CDR3 comprises 14 residues. Trimming took 5 bases from V and 2 from J, leaving 11 bases between them. CDR1 and CDR2 (germline): SEHNR, FQNEAQ (reference sequence). CDR3 nucleotide sequence: TGTGCCAGCAGCGCCCACGAGGTCACAGATACGCAGTATTTT. It specifies CASSAHEVTDTQYF.